Sequencing of this T cell receptor beta chain was carried out in a study of OX40 agonist ivuxolimab in advanced cancers. Findings and caveats of the study: In the 0.1 to 3.0 mg/kg range, CD4+ and CD8+ blood T cells had expanded clonally by week 6.

For this clone: Its antigen is unknown.

The junction had 6 bases not matched to a gene; V was cut back by 3 bases and J by 7 bases. The CDR3 consists of 16 residues. Germline CDR1 KGHSH, CDR2 LQKENI. Cycle 7 day 1, cycle 4 day 1, and baseline were the timepoints at which blood was sampled. The method was immunoSEQ multiplex PCR; TCRdb's version includes in-frame clones alone and lacks a portion of them. The repertoire has around 50,000 clones, under 85% of them found once; the top ten carry approximately 3.3%. The clonotype originates from an adult with an advanced solid tumor such as melanoma, head and neck, liver or kidney cancer. The chain uses TRBV18 and TRBJ1-6, with 10 bases fitting TRBD1. This specimen consisted of CD4+ or CD8+ T cells sorted from blood, obtained in a trial of the OX40 agonist ivuxolimab. CDR3 sequence: CASSPLPGQGNSPLHF. CDR3 DNA sequence: TGTGCCAGCTCACCCCTACCGGGACAGGGGAATTCACCCCTCCACTTT.